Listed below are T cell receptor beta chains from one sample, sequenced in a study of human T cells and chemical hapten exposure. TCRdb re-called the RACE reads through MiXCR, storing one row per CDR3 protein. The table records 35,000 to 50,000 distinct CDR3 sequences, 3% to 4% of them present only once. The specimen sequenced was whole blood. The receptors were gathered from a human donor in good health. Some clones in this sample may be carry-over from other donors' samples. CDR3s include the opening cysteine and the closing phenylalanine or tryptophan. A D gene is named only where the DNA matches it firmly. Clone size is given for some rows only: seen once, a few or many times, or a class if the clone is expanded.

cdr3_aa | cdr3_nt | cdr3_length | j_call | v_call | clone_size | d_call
CATSDTRVSTDTQYF | TGTGCCACCAGTGATACTAGGGTCAGCACAGATACGCAGTATTTT | 15 | TRBJ2-3 | TRBV24-1 | many | NA
CASSRAGITNGELFF | TGTGCCAGCAGTCGAGCCGGGATTACCAACGGGGAGCTGTTTTTT | 15 | TRBJ2-2 | TRBV27 | few | NA
CASRAGLAGVDTQYF | TGTGCCAGCAGGGCCGGACTAGCGGGAGTTGATACGCAGTATTTT | 15 | TRBJ2-3 | TRBV6-2/TRBV6-3 | many | TRBD2
CASSEAGATYEQYF | TGCGCCAGCAGTGAAGCCGGGGCCACCTACGAGCAGTACTTC | 14 | TRBJ2-7 | TRBV10-1 | many | NA
CTSSWWTLAGVWNEQFF | TGCACCAGCAGCTGGTGGACTCTAGCGGGAGTTTGGAATGAGCAGTTCTTC | 17 | TRBJ2-1 | TRBV5-1 | NA | TRBD2
CATSDPWTDNEQFF | TGTGCCACCAGTGACCCTTGGACAGACAATGAGCAGTTCTTC | 14 | TRBJ2-1 | TRBV24-1 | many | NA
CASSFGRISGNTIYF | TGTGCCAGCAGCTTCGGGAGGATCTCTGGAAACACCATATATTTT | 15 | TRBJ1-3 | TRBV7-8 | NA | NA
CASSLEAPALGYTF | TGTGCCAGCAGTTTAGAGGCCCCCGCCCTTGGCTACACCTTC | 14 | TRBJ1-2 | TRBV28 | many | NA
CASSLRAQETQYF | TGTGCCAGCAGTTTAAGGGCCCAAGAGACCCAGTACTTC | 13 | TRBJ2-5 | TRBV27 | many | NA
CASSLAREKETQYF | TGCGCCAGCAGCTTGGCCCGGGAGAAAGAGACCCAGTACTTC | 14 | TRBJ2-5 | TRBV5-1 | many | NA
CASSPSGRASNEQFF | TGTGCCAGCAGTCCTAGCGGGAGGGCCTCGAATGAGCAGTTCTTC | 15 | TRBJ2-1 | TRBV28 | many | TRBD2
CASSFRSIGQTYEQYF | TGTGCCAGCAGTTTCCGTTCTATCGGACAGACGTACGAGCAGTACTTC | 16 | TRBJ2-7 | TRBV27 | NA | NA
CASSQLATGTDTQYF | TGTGCTAGCAGCCAACTAGCGACGGGGACAGATACGCAGTATTTT | 15 | TRBJ2-3 | TRBV7-7 | many | TRBD2
CASSFWQGDGYTF | TGTGCCAGCAGTTTCTGGCAGGGGGATGGCTACACCTTC | 13 | TRBJ1-2 | TRBV12-3/TRBV12-4 | few | TRBD1
CASSRGGNSGANVLTF | TGTGCCAGCAGCCGAGGGGGCAACTCTGGGGCCAACGTCCTGACTTTC | 16 | TRBJ2-6 | TRBV7-9 | many | TRBD1
CAWKAGIGYGYTF | TGTGCCTGGAAGGCAGGGATAGGTTATGGCTACACCTTC | 13 | TRBJ1-2 | TRBV30 | NA | NA
CATSKPGLGYNEQFF | TGTGCCACCAGTAAACCGGGACTAGGGTACAATGAGCAGTTCTTC | 15 | TRBJ2-1 | TRBV24-1 | many | TRBD2
CSVAGVSTDTQYF | TGCAGCGTCGCAGGAGTATCCACAGATACGCAGTATTTT | 13 | TRBJ2-3 | TRBV29-1 | many | NA
CASSYSSGRAKNIQYF | TGTGCCAGCAGTTACTCTAGCGGGAGGGCCAAAAACATTCAGTACTTC | 16 | TRBJ2-4 | TRBV6-5 | many | TRBD2
CASSFVFRDRRYGYTF | TGTGCCAGCAGTTTTGTTTTTCGGGACAGGAGGTATGGCTACACCTTC | 16 | TRBJ1-2 | TRBV12-3/TRBV12-4 | many | TRBD1